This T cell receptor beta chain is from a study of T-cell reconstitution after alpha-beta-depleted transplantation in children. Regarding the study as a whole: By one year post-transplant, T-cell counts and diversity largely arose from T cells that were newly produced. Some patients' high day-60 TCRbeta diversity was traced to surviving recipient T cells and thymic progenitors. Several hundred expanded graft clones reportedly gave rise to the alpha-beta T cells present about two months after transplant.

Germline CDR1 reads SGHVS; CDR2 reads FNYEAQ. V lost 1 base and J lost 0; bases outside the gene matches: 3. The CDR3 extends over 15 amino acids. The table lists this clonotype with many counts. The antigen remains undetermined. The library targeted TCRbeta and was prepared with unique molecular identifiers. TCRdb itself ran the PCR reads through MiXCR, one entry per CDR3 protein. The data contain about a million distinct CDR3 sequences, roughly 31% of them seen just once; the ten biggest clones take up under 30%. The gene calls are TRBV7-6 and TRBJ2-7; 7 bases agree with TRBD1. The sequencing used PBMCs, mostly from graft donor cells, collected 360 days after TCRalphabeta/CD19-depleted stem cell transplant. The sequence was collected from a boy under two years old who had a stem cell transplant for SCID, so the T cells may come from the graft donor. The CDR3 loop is CASSLGQGFSYEQYF. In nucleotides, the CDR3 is TGTGCCAGCAGCTTAGGACAGGGTTTCTCCTACGAGCAGTACTTC.